The T cell receptor (beta chain) under discussion was sequenced for a study of cytomegalovirus exposure and HLA in healthy donors (dated by TCRdb to about 2017). In the study overall: According to an earlier analysis of several hundred of the donors, 150 million to 200 million T cells yielded some 110 million unique TCR beta sequences and 276 Gb of sequence data. An early release that covered 500 to 800 HLA-typed donors contained about 300 gigabases of sequencing data and around 80 million unique TCR sequences. The genetic ancestry cluster associated with self-reported Caucasian donors included over 65% of the 398 genotyped donors. The study aimed to test whether cataloging public T cell receptors could reveal signatures of past pathogen exposure. The study used immunosequencing to profile the T cell repertoires of around 600 subjects and linked those repertoires to cytomegalovirus serostatus. Along with the roughly 700-subject first cohort, a separate validation cohort of around 120 different subjects was used. To predict cytomegalovirus infection status, the study combined high-throughput TCR immunosequencing, statistical association of individual TCRs with disease status, and machine learning. In a later analysis, previously published TCR beta repertoires from 666 donors were re-analyzed and high-resolution HLA genotyping was added so that TCR occurrence patterns could be studied. Rather than drawing on any new phenotypic data, the later analysis identified candidate immune exposures from TCR beta sequences and the way those sequences occurred across donors. An earlier analysis of 587 of the donors used high-throughput TCR beta sequencing to judge whether each TCR beta V gene segment behaved as functional or pseudogenic. Donor age, sex, ethnicity and CMV serostatus were compiled together with the repertoire data. A later genetic analysis used genome-wide SNP genotypes for about 60% of the 666 donors, treating that subset as a discovery cohort. Every discovery cohort repertoire had been produced on one sequencing platform. HLA typing included class I and class II loci at four-digit resolution. Typing coverage differed by locus: A, B, C, DRB1 and DQB1 were typed in roughly 620-630 donors, DQA1 in approximately 520, DPA1 in roughly 590, and DPB1 in 450 to 490. Because of strong linkage in the cohort, five DR-DQ haplotypes were treated as single units for association and clustering. Across 398 genotyped donors of the cohort, an average of roughly 250,000 unique TCR beta nucleotide sequences per donor were sequenced, and 15% to 20% of those sequences were non-productive.

The cohort was made up of hundreds of healthy bone marrow donors. All cohort members were sampled while nominally healthy, although unrecorded immune exposures were likely present. The donor was CMV seronegative and was included in the group of several hundred seronegative cohort members. Each donor provided a peripheral blood sample, and peripheral blood mononuclear cells were used for TCR beta sequencing. The Qiagen DNeasy Blood Extraction Kit was used to extract genomic DNA from the blood cell samples. Turning to this clone: Its antigen target is currently unknown. No per-base quality is available; no much larger clone lies one base away.

Receptor libraries were prepared by the immunoSEQ multiplex PCR assay. A mixture of 60 forward primers for TCR Vbeta segments and 13 reverse primers for TCR Jbeta segments was used in the multiplex PCR. Amplification of the CDR3 region of rearranged TCR beta genes was performed with a multiplex PCR assay on genomic DNA. The amplified TCR beta libraries were sequenced on the Illumina HiSeq System as 87-base-pair reads. The paper's processing steps were these. A later analysis tallied roughly 76 million unique TCR beta chains across the 666 repertoires, and about 12 million of those chains were shared by two or more donors. Raw reads were error-corrected and collapsed into unique sequences by a nearest-neighbor algorithm in which closely related sequences were merged to remove PCR and sequencing errors. Alignment of CDR3 sequences to IMGT reference sequences was used to assign V, D and J gene segments. For a sequence to be retained, a match of at least six nucleotides to both a V gene segment and a J gene segment was required. A rearrangement counted as productive if the CDR3 had no stop codons and remained in frame with V and J, and every other rearrangement counted as non-productive. CDR3 was defined by IMGT convention, running from the second conserved V-encoded cysteine to the conserved J-encoded phenylalanine. Sequences without an unambiguous match to a single V gene segment were excluded from the earlier analysis of approximately 560 of the donors. An earlier analysis of fewer than 750 of the donors classified V segments as functional when productive rearrangements were above 56.7% and as segregating when the standard deviation between donors was above 5%. A statistical classification framework was built to diagnose cytomegalovirus status from the catalog of TCR beta chain sequences. A later analysis assigned V and J genes by comparing TCR nucleotide sequences with IMGT/GENE-DB human TR gene sequences. Using the TCRdist pipeline, a later analysis assigned CDR3 sequences along with most-parsimonious VDJ recombination scenarios. In a later analysis, each TCR beta chain was defined by its CDR3 amino acid sequence together with its V-gene family, and reads lacking a unique V-gene family were excluded. To address suspected cross-contamination and a sequencing artifact, a later analysis removed approximately 590 highly shared, low-generation-probability nucleotide sequences. For each public chain, a later analysis derived a clonal expansion index from normalized ranks of inferred template counts within each repertoire. Generation probabilities in a later analysis came from a VDJ recombination model fitted to out-of-frame rearrangements, and those results were checked against IGoR. Hypergeometric tests were used in a later analysis to score TCR-TCR, TCR-HLA and TCR-CMV co-occurrence, with a repertoire-size bias correction applied to the TCR pairs. To estimate false discovery rates, a later analysis permuted the HLA or CMV assignments 20 times. In a later analysis, co-occurring TCRs were grouped with DBSCAN, and TCRdist sequence similarity was added when clustering was performed within HLA-allele-positive subsets. For co-occurrence clustering, repertoires with fewer than 30,000 or more than 120,000 public chains were excluded, along with five repertoires with anomalous nucleotide sharing. The table comes from immuneACCESS by way of TCRdb, which keeps in-frame sequences with V and J called. Part of the clones is missing from these tables; in studies checked, under half for an unresolved V gene and the rest for unknown reasons. Clone size and V and J calls were adopted from that table, with D and trimming inferred from the DNA. Present in this sample are 110,000 to 150,000 clones, around 10% of which were seen just once. The top ten clones comprise approximately 1.9% of the sample.

General study outcomes and caveats: Because the 87-base-pair reads could not distinguish some IMGT-functional V segments, including TRBV6-2 and TRBV6-3, those segments were excluded. Most TCR sequences were observed very rarely across donors, whereas some public TCRs were present in many individuals. In both the original and validation cohorts, the classifier was reported to diagnose cytomegalovirus status with high specificity and sensitivity. In an earlier analysis of 450 to 750 of the donors, most TCR beta V segments appeared in productive rearrangements about 87% or about 30% of the time, broadly matching IMGT annotations. The authors suggested that the approach could potentially be generalized to other disease states and immunological phenotypes. In the study, around 160 TCR beta chains were listed as associated with cytomegalovirus. A few of the identified cytomegalovirus-associated TCR beta chains were confirmed in vitro to be specific for cytomegalovirus antigens. Strong co-occurrence of HLA alleles, especially DR and DQ, made assigning TCR associations to individual alleles difficult. Linkage disequilibrium might explain the correlated functional status among segregating V segments, but an unknown experimental factor could not be ruled out. The cohort was sequenced for TCR beta chains only, and without alpha or paired-chain data the features that could be detected were limited. According to a later analysis, most CMV-associated TCR beta chains appeared to be HLA-restricted, and the HLA associations seemed to be driven largely by CMV exposure. An association between a missense DCLRE1C variant and V-gene and J-gene trimming of TCR beta chains was found in a later genetic analysis and replicated in an independent cohort. For the cohort, immune exposure information was limited to CMV serostatus. A later genetic analysis reported fewer N-insertions in productive TCRs among donors in an Asian-associated ancestry cluster than the roughly 620-donor mean. Because some donors lacked HLA typing at each locus, the association tests relied only on the typed subset. A cluster of highly shared sequence variants was judged likely to be a technical artifact of the sequencing pipeline. According to a later analysis, TCR association rates differed among HLA loci, with DRB1 alleles showing the most associated TCRs and HLA-C alleles showing the fewest. Over 15 rarely observed V segments, including chromosome 9 orphons, were excluded from the earlier analysis of some 590 of the donors because counts were too low. Sequencing depth was assumed to be roughly uniform across donors in the presence/absence analyses, though that assumption may not hold. In a later analysis, HLA-associated TCR beta chains showed more clonal expansion and lower generation probabilities than non-associated chains that were equally common. In a later analysis, some 17,000 TCR beta sequences were associated with specific HLA alleles at a false discovery rate of 0.05. In a later analysis, several top co-occurrence clusters were reported to appear linked to parvovirus B19, influenza, CMV and Epstein-Barr virus. A further reported finding was that TCR beta sequences accurately predicted the HLA-A and HLA-B alleles for most subjects in the first cohort.

The CDR3 runs 15 residues from the cysteine to the phenylalanine. CDR3 DNA only is kept here, 45 bases in frame from base 1. Trimming removed 0 bases from V and 10 bases from J, leaving 14 bases between the germline ends. For CDR1 and CDR2, the germline V gene lists SGDLS and YYNGEE. The origin of this receptor is a man in his fifties in good health and CMV-seronegative. The material sequenced was PBMCs. The rearrangement joined TRBV9 to TRBJ1-6; confidence is insufficient to name the D gene. The CDR3 sequence is CASSVDGRVRSPLHF. The nucleotide sequence is given as TGTGCCAGCAGCGTAGACGGGAGGGTTCGCTCACCCCTCCACTTT.